What follows are 11 T cell receptor beta chains derived from one specimen sequenced in a study of CD8+ T cells in alopecia areata. Noted treatment: oral pan-JAK inhibitor, 5-10 mg twice daily. Sequencing relied on a cDNA template that was reverse transcribed from extracted RNA. Profiled with immunoSEQ multiplex PCR; TCRdb holds only in-frame clones, not every one. The sample shows roughly 110,000 clones, less than 90% of them seen only once. Sequenced here: CD8+ T cells sorted from blood, sampled at week 24, from a patient treated with tofacitinib. The receptors were sampled from a human donor with alopecia areata.

The chain uses TRBV19 and TRBJ2-2, with a possible D match to TRBD1 (6 bases). The CDR3 sequence is 15 residues long. V was clipped by 5 bases and J by 4 bases, with 14 bases between them. In germline, CDR1 is LNHDA, CDR2 SQIVND (reference sequence). In DNA form, the CDR3 reads TGTGCCAGTAGTGTTGGGTCAGGGGCCACCGGGGAGCTGTTTTTT. Translation gives CASSVGSGATGELFF.

The rearrangement uses TRBV19 and TRBJ2-7; the D is unclear. V was cut by 2 bases and J by 2 bases, with 10 bases left in between. Looked up from germline, CDR1 is LNHDA and CDR2 is SQIVND (reference sequence). The CDR3 runs to 14 residues. This CDR3 is CASSIRGSPYEQYF. The CDR3 DNA sequence: TGTGCCAGTAGTATAAGAGGTTCTCCCTACGAGCAGTACTTC.

On this clone itself: A read error may account for a junction end that differs from germline. The chain has TRBV10-2 and TRBJ1-5; D is unresolved. Germline CDR1 WSHSY, CDR2 SAAADI. CDR3 length: 15 amino acids. This CDR3 reads CAISESVKSNQPQHF. CDR3 coding DNA: TGTGCCATCAGTGAGTCGGTGAAGTCCAATCAGCCCCAGCATTTT.

The chain uses TRBV14 and TRBJ2-3; possible D gene TRBD2, 7 bases. CDR3 size: 15 residues. The ends were cut back, 4 bases at V and 2 bases at J, with 13 bases in the middle. The germline gives CDR1 SGHDN, CDR2 FVKESK. As DNA, the CDR3 is TGTGCCAGCAGCCCGTCCGGGGGGCCCACAGATACGCAGTATTTT. Protein sequence: CASSPSGGPTDTQYF.

The chain carries TRBV6-5 and TRBJ2-3; D call uncertain. V was trimmed by 7 bases and J by 1 base, leaving 12 bases between them. Germline V gene data show CDR1 as MNHEY and CDR2 as SVGAGI. The CDR3 consists of 14 residues. CDR3 region: CASTMAIGTDTQYF. The CDR3, as DNA: TGTGCCAGCACTATGGCTATAGGCACAGATACGCAGTATTTT.

The rearrangement uses TRBV6-6 and TRBJ1-2, with D perhaps matching TRBD1 (5 bases). CDR1 is MNHNY and CDR2 is SVGAGI in the germline V gene (reference sequence). The ends were cut back, 7 bases at V and 1 base at J, with 10 bases in the middle. This CDR3 spans 13 amino acids. CDR3 sequence: CASIATDNYGYTF. The CDR3 region has the DNA TGTGCCAGCATTGCGACAGATAACTATGGCTACACCTTC.

This clone has a handful of counts. This chain joins TRBV11-2 and TRBJ2-1; D is unresolved. Germline lookup yields CDR1 SGHAT and CDR2 FQNNGV. The CDR3 length is 15 residues. Trimming stripped 2 bases from V and 6 bases from J, with 14 bases between. The CDR3 loop is CASSLSPYTINEQFF. Written as DNA, the CDR3 is TGTGCCAGCAGCTTATCCCCGTATACTATCAATGAGCAGTTCTTC.

Here the CDR3 reads CSVDVTGELFF. In DNA, the CDR3 is TGCAGCGTCGACGTCACCGGGGAGCTGTTTTTT. The chain carries TRBV29-1 and TRBJ2-2; D call uncertain. This CDR3 comprises 11 residues. V dropped 6 bases and J dropped 4 bases, with 6 bases sitting between them. The germline gives CDR1 SQVTM, CDR2 ANQGSEA.

This clone showed up just a few times. The chain links TRBV27 to TRBJ2-5; 7 bases fit TRBD1. The CDR3 loop spans 14 amino acids. Germline lookup yields CDR1 MNHEY and CDR2 SMNVEV (reference sequence). After removal of 5 bases from V and 2 bases from J, the junction contained 5 bases not matched to a gene. CDR3 sequence (DNA): TGTGCCAGCAGTACGAGGGGACAGCAAGAGACCCAGTACTTC. This translates into CASSTRGQQETQYF.

This clone has only one observation. A read error may account for a junction end that differs from germline. This rearrangement joins TRBV7-7 to TRBJ1-3, with D possibly matching TRBD1 (6 bases). The CDR3 spans 15 residues. Germline CDR1 reads SSHAT; CDR2 reads FNYEAQ (reference sequence). DNA for the CDR3: TGTGCTAGCAGCGCCGACAGGTCCTCTGGAAACACCATATATTTT. Translation gives CASSADRSSGNTIYF.

The chain recombines TRBV5-6 with TRBJ2-5, with 7 bases fitting TRBD1. The V and J ends lost 2 bases and 2 bases, in that order; junction bases with no gene match: 6. This CDR3 has 15 residues. From germline, CDR1 is SGHDT and CDR2 YYEEEE. The CDR3 reads CASSLQGLLQETQYF. Here the CDR3 DNA reads TGTGCCAGCAGCTTACAGGGGCTTCTTCAAGAGACCCAGTACTTC.